This T cell receptor (beta chain) is drawn from a study of OX40 agonist ivuxolimab in advanced cancers. Regarding the research as a whole: The costimulatory receptor OX40 (CD134) was targeted by ivuxolimab, a fully human IgG2 agonistic monoclonal antibody. Intravenous ivuxolimab was administered to patients every 2 weeks at six dose levels: 0.01, 0.1, 0.3, 1.5, 3 and 10 mg/kg. Among the roughly 52 dose-escalation patients, roughly 20 had hepatocellular carcinoma, 15 or so melanoma, 9 renal cell carcinoma and 9 head and neck cancer. The dose-escalation cohort was about 87% male with a mean age of approximately 59 years, ranging from roughly 20 to 80. Prior anti-PD-1, anti-PD-L1 or anti-CTLA-4 therapy was permitted, and approximately 40% of dose-escalation patients had received checkpoint inhibitors. Partial responses were achieved by three dose-escalation patients, of whom one had hepatocellular carcinoma and two had cutaneous melanoma. Peripheral TCRbeta sequencing aimed to test whether ivuxolimab altered TCR sequence diversity and caused clonal T-cell expansion. The monotherapy dose-escalation portion (N of about 50 patients) of the phase I ivuxolimab trial is reported in the paper.

The CDR3 holds 16 amino acids from the cysteine to the phenylalanine. Just the 48-base CDR3 DNA is kept, in frame starting at base 1. CDR1 PRHDT and CDR2 FYEKMQ are derived from the germline V gene (reference sequence). Clipping removes 5 bases from V and 4 bases from J, with 12 as the unmatched junction base count. For sequencing of the TCRbeta CDR3 region, genomic DNA was extracted from the sorted cells. TCRbeta CDR3 regions were sequenced using the immunoSEQ Assay. TCRdb obtained this table from immuneACCESS and retained in-frame rearrangements with V and J assigned. These tables miss some clones; where compared with another copy, unresolved V genes account for less than half of the shortfall, and the remainder is unexplained. A total of about 67,000 clones appear in this sample, 75% to 90% of them only once. The ten largest account for about 3.9% of the sample. Patients with autoimmune disease history or receiving systemic immunosuppression were excluded from the trial. Peripheral blood for TCR sequencing was drawn from every dose cohort at baseline, at cycle 4 day 1 and at cycle 7 day 1. The samples were taken from a phase I, first-in-human, multicenter, open-label dose-escalation trial of ivuxolimab. The trial enrolled adults with locally advanced or metastatic head and neck squamous cell, hepatocellular, melanoma or renal cell carcinoma. Before TCR sequencing, CD4+ and CD8+ T cells were separately sorted from peripheral blood.

Comments on this clone: Its antigen remains unidentified. No per-base quality is available; no much larger clone lies one base away.

Study-level results and caveats: In the 0.1-3.0 mg/kg groups, partial responders had among the lowest normalized peripheral clonal expansion, particularly in CD8+ T cells. Low levels of normalized T-cell clonal expansion were also seen in some patients who did not respond. After ivuxolimab, more expanded clones were found on average in CD8+ T cells than in CD4+ T cells. At doses of 0.1 to 3.0 mg/kg, clonal expansion of both CD4+ and CD8+ blood T cells was observed from baseline to week 6. The antigen specificity of the peripheral T cells that underwent clonal expansion was not determined.

The material was CD4+ or CD8+ T cells sorted from blood, obtained in a trial of the OX40 agonist ivuxolimab. Here the chain combines TRBV13 and TRBJ1-1; the central 8 bases match TRBD1. The TCR sequence derives from an adult with an advanced solid tumor such as melanoma, head and neck, liver or kidney cancer. This receptor carries the CDR3 CASSPSGQGWSTEAFF. The base sequence is TGTGCCAGCAGCCCCTCCGGACAGGGTTGGAGCACTGAAGCTTTCTTT.